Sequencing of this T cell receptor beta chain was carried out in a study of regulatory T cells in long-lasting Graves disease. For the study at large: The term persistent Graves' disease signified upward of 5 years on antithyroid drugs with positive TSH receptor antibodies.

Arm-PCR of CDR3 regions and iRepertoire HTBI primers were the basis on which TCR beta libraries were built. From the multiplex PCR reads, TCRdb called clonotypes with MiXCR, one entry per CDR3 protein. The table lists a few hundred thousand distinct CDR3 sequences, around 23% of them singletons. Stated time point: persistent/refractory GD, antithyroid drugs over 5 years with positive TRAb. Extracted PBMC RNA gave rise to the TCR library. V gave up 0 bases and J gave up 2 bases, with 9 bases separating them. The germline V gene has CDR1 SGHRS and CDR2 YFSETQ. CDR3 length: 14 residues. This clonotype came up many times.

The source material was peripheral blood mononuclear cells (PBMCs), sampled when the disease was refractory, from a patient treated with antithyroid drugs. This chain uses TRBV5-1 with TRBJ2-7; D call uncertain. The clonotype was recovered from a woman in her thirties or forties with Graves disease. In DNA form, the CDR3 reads TGCGCCAGCAGCTTGGAGGGTAATCCCTACGAGCAGTACTTC. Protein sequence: CASSLEGNPYEQYF.